The 21 T cell receptor beta chains reported below all come from one sample, sequenced in a study of PD-L1 blockade in urothelial cancer. Sequenced by immunoSEQ multiplex PCR; TCRdb stores in-frame clones only, minus some. The profile shows roughly 40,000 clones, 83% of them singletons. The sample here was PBMCs, taken around atezolizumab (anti-PD-L1) treatment. The receptors come from a man between 60 and 75 years old with urothelial cancer.

Only one count was recorded for this clone. The chain joins TRBV6-5 to TRBJ2-7; TRBD1 agrees at 7 bases. The CDR3 covers 13 residues. V gave up 3 bases and J gave up 4 bases; unmatched junction bases: 3. Germline CDR1 MNHEY, CDR2 SVGAGI. CDR3 amino acids: CASSYTGEYEQYF. The CDR3 bases are TGTGCCAGCAGTTATACAGGGGAGTACGAGCAGTACTTC.

The rearrangement links TRBV5-4 to TRBJ2-3; TRBD1 is a possible D gene (5 bases). Trimming removed 4 bases from V and 1 base from J, with 13 bases in between. The CDR3 has 15 residues. The germline V gene encodes CDR1 SGHNT and CDR2 YYREEE (reference sequence). The CDR3 is CASSLQGKGTDTQYF. The DNA for the CDR3 is TGTGCCAGCAGCCTGCAGGGAAAAGGCACAGATACGCAGTATTTT.

V usage is TRBV4-3 and J usage is TRBJ1-4; 8 bases are a match to TRBD1. This CDR3 contains 17 residues. The V and J ends lost 0 bases and 7 bases, in that order; junction bases with no gene match: 10. Germline CDR1 is LGHNA and CDR2 is YSLEER. The CDR3 loop reads CASSQDAGGRGLEKLFF. DNA for the CDR3: TGCGCCAGCAGCCAAGACGCTGGGGGCAGGGGGCTTGAAAAACTGTTTTTT.

This clone has more than one count but fewer than ten. This chain connects TRBV9 to TRBJ2-5; 10 nucleotides align to TRBD1. CDR3 length: 16 amino acids. In germline, CDR1 is SGDLS, CDR2 YYNGEE. Germline trimming cut 0 bases from V and 5 bases from J; bases unmatched to any gene: 7. CDR3 coding DNA: TGTGCCAGCAGCGTAGGACAGGGGGCCGCCGTTGAGACCCAGTACTTC. It translates to CASSVGQGAAVETQYF.

The chain uses TRBV11-2 and TRBJ2-1, with TRBD2 matching 11 bases. The V gene's germline CDR1 is SGHAT and CDR2 FQNNGV. The CDR3 runs 14 residues. V was pared by 5 bases and J by 8 bases, with 5 bases of the junction left unmatched. The chain's CDR3 is CASSQGSGRDEQFF. The CDR3 nucleotides are TGTGCCAGCAGCCAGGGTAGCGGGAGGGATGAGCAGTTCTTC.

The chain employs TRBV11-2 and TRBJ1-3; maybe TRBD1 (6 bases). This CDR3 contains 14 residues. Trimming pared 4 bases from V and 7 bases from J, leaving 14 bases between. Per the germline V gene, CDR1 is SGHAT and CDR2 is FQNNGV. This chain's CDR3 is CASSSLDRGNTIYF. CDR3 coding DNA: TGTGCCAGCAGCTCCCTGGACAGAGGTAACACCATATATTTT.

This clone was recorded once. The V call is TRBV19, the J call TRBJ1-2, with TRBD1 as a possible D gene (6 bases). Germline V gives CDR1 LNHDA, CDR2 SQIVND (reference sequence). The ends were cut back, 4 bases at V and 6 bases at J, with 15 bases in the middle. The CDR3 extends over 14 amino acids. The CDR3 here is CASSTVQGRNGYTF. Written as DNA, the CDR3 is TGTGCCAGTAGTACTGTCCAGGGGCGAAATGGCTACACCTTC.

V is TRBV6-6 and J is TRBJ2-1, with D maybe TRBD1 (6 bases). V was clipped by 5 bases and J by 6 bases, with 11 bases between them. Germline CDR1 and CDR2: MNHNY and SVGAGI (reference sequence). There are 13 residues in the CDR3. CDR3 sequence: CASSDRQVNEQFF. The CDR3 DNA is TGTGCCAGCAGTGACCGACAGGTCAATGAGCAGTTCTTC.

This sequence joins TRBV7-8 and TRBJ2-1; 7 bases are shared with TRBD1. The ends lost 6 bases at V and 8 bases at J; junction bases unmatched: 4. The CDR3 has 12 amino acids. In germline, CDR1 is SGHVS, CDR2 FQNEAQ. The CDR3 protein is CASRTGLYEQFF. For the CDR3, the DNA is TGTGCCAGCAGGACAGGGCTTTATGAGCAGTTCTTC. The variable domain in full, with the rest retrieved from reference TRBV7-8 and TRBJ2-1, is GAGVSQSPRYKVAKRGQDVALRCDPISGHVSLFWYQQALGQGPEFLTYFQNEAQLDKSGLPSDRFFAERPEGSVSTLKIQRTQQEDSAVYLCASRTGLYEQFFGPGTRLTVL.

The chain couples TRBV5-5 to TRBJ2-7, with D maybe TRBD2 (5 bases). CDR3 length equals 13 residues. From germline, CDR1 is SGHKS and CDR2 YYEKEE (reference sequence). V was clipped by 0 bases and J by 4 bases, with 8 bases between them. The chain's CDR3 is CASSLVDSYEQYF. The CDR3 DNA is TGTGCCAGCAGCTTGGTGGACTCTTACGAGCAGTACTTC.

CDR3 region: CASSREGTEAFF. The CDR3 region has the DNA TGTGCCAGTAGTAGGGAGGGCACTGAAGCTTTCTTT. J is TRBJ1-1 and V is TRBV19; no firm D call. Trimming removed 4 bases at V and 4 bases at J, with 7 bases between. The germline V gene encodes CDR1 LNHDA and CDR2 SQIVND (reference sequence). This CDR3 has 12 residues.

This clone was seen a handful of times. The gene calls are TRBV28 and TRBJ1-6, with a possible D match to TRBD1 (6 bases). The CDR3 runs to 15 residues. Deletions cut 3 bases from V and 6 bases from J, with 12 bases between. CDR1 is MDHEN, CDR2 SYDVKM, per germline. The CDR3 DNA reads TGTGCCAGCAGTTTGGCCAGGGGAGTTAATTCACCCCTCCACTTT. Amino acid sequence: CASSLARGVNSPLHF.

V is TRBV5-5 and J is TRBJ2-5; possible D gene TRBD2, 6 bases. The V gene lost 3 bases and the J gene lost 6 bases, with 15 bases spanning the gap. The CDR3 contains 14 residues. CDR1 is SGHKS and CDR2 is YYEKEE in the germline V gene (reference sequence). The CDR3 DNA sequence: TGTGCCAGCAGCTACGATAGCGGCCCGAAGACCCAGTACTTC. It translates to CASSYDSGPKTQYF.

The chain has TRBV6-4 and TRBJ1-1; weak D call: TRBD1 (6 bases). The V end lost 5 bases, the J end lost 4 bases, and 14 bases lay between the germline ends. Germline loops: CDR1 MRHNA, CDR2 SNTAGT. The CDR3 has 14 amino acids. CDR3 protein: CASSPQGSITEAFF. Here the CDR3 DNA reads TGTGCCAGCAGTCCACAGGGTAGTATCACTGAAGCTTTCTTT.

The chain is built from TRBV4-1 and TRBJ1-5, with D unclear. The CDR3 loop spans 14 amino acids. V was clipped by 1 base and J by 5 bases, with 9 bases between them. Germline V gives CDR1 MGHRA, CDR2 YSYEKL. The CDR3 region is CASSQAQVHQPQHF. The CDR3, as DNA: TGCGCCAGCAGCCAAGCCCAGGTTCATCAGCCCCAGCATTTT.

In its sample, this clone was seen once. V is TRBV4-1 and J is TRBJ2-7; 7 nucleotides align to TRBD2. The CDR3 has 12 residues. Trimming at V came to 4 bases and at J to 6 bases, leaving 3 bases not matched to a gene. In germline, CDR1 is MGHRA, CDR2 YSYEKL. Here the CDR3 DNA reads TGCGCCAGCAGCCCCTTAGCGGGCGAGCAGTACTTC. This encodes CASSPLAGEQYF.

The V and J genes are TRBV19 and TRBJ1-5; 7 nucleotides agree with TRBD1. Germline assignment: CDR1 LNHDA and CDR2 SQIVND (reference sequence). Unmatched junction bases numbered 8, after V lost 7 bases and J lost 2 bases. CDR3 size: 15 residues. CDR3 protein: CASNRQGSGNQPQHF. CDR3 bases: TGTGCCAGTAACCGACAGGGCTCTGGCAATCAGCCCCAGCATTTT. The full variable domain, in which reference TRBV19 and TRBJ1-5 provide the parts outside the CDR3, is DGGITQSPKYLFRKEGQNVTLSCEQNLNHDAMYWYRQDPGQGLRLIYYSQIVNDFQKGDIAEGYSVSREKKESFPLTVTSAQKNPTAFYLCASNRQGSGNQPQHFGDGTRLSIL.

The rearrangement links TRBV21-1 to TRBJ2-1; the D call TRBD2 from the table was never checked on the DNA. TRBV21-1 is deemed a pseudogene. CDR3 length: 15 amino acids. The CDR3: CASSKESTTNNEQFF. The CDR3 bases are TGTGCCAGCAGCAAAGAAAGTACTACCAACAATGAGCAGTTCTTC.

In DNA, the CDR3 is TGCAGCGTTTTCACAGGGTCCGGAAACACCATATATTTT. It codes for CSVFTGSGNTIYF. The chain has TRBV29-1 and TRBJ1-3; weak D call: TRBD1 (6 bases). The CDR3 has 13 amino acids. The ends were cut back, 5 bases at V and 4 bases at J, with 12 bases in the middle. Germline V gives CDR1 SQVTM, CDR2 ANQGSEA.

The genes are TRBV19 and TRBJ1-5; 10 nucleotides align to TRBD1. The CDR3 runs to 14 residues. V lost 7 bases to trimming and J lost 7 bases; unmatched junction nucleotides: 7. CDR1 and CDR2 (germline): LNHDA, SQIVND (reference sequence). In DNA form, the CDR3 reads TGTGCCAGTACAACGACAGGGGGCTGGCAGCCCCAGCATTTT. Translation: CASTTTGGWQPQHF.

In its sample, this clone was seen a few times. The rearrangement joins TRBV11-2 to TRBJ2-7; D ambiguous. The CDR3 runs 13 residues. Deletions cut 5 bases from V and 5 bases from J, with 13 bases between. From germline, CDR1 is SGHAT and CDR2 FQNNGV. This chain's CDR3 is CASSLWSEDEQYF. The CDR3 bases are TGTGCCAGCAGCCTGTGGAGTGAGGACGAGCAGTACTTC.